These 23 T cell receptor beta chains were sequenced from one sample in a study of cytomegalovirus exposure and HLA in healthy donors. A multiplex PCR was run with 60 Vbeta primers and 13 Jbeta primers. Profiled with immunoSEQ multiplex PCR; TCRdb holds only in-frame clones, not every one. The table has fewer than 120,000 clones, over 65% seen once. Sequenced material: PBMCs. The receptors derive from a young man in good health and CMV-seropositive.

The J gene is TRBJ2-5, the V gene TRBV7-9; 8 bases map to TRBD2. Germline V lookup: CDR1 SEHNR, CDR2 FQNEAQ (reference sequence). With V trimmed by 5 bases and J by 4 bases, 15 bases remained unmatched. This CDR3 has 17 amino acids. CDR3 sequence: CASSTPIRGGHTETQYF. The CDR3 coding sequence is TGTGCCAGCAGCACGCCCATTCGCGGGGGGCACACAGAGACCCAGTACTTC.

This clone was counted between two and nine times. The V call is TRBV5-6, the J call TRBJ2-3; 7 nucleotides align to TRBD1. The CDR3 sequence is 14 residues long. V lost 4 bases, J lost 2 bases, and 4 bases stayed unmatched. Germline V gene lookup returns CDR1 SGHDT and CDR2 YYEEEE. The CDR3 coding sequence is TGTGCCAGCAGCGACAGGGTAACCACAGATACGCAGTATTTT. This codes for CASSDRVTTDTQYF.

The J gene is TRBJ1-3, the V gene TRBV9, with 7 bases lining up with TRBD1. Germline trimming cut 1 base from V and 4 bases from J; bases unmatched to any gene: 17. Germline loops: CDR1 SGDLS, CDR2 YYNGEE. This CDR3 spans 19 amino acids. CDR3 sequence reads: CASSVKGACRIQGGNTIYF. Here the CDR3 DNA reads TGTGCCAGCAGCGTAAAGGGGGCCTGCCGGATTCAGGGGGGAAACACCATATATTTT.

V and J are TRBV27 and TRBJ2-1; 13 nucleotides align to TRBD2. V lost 6 bases to trimming and J lost 4 bases; unmatched junction nucleotides: 3. The CDR3 contains 15 residues. Germline V CDR1 and CDR2: MNHEY, SMNVEV (reference sequence). CDR3 nucleotide sequence: TGTGCCAGCAGCTTGACTAGCGGGGGGTACAATGAGCAGTTCTTC. Translation gives CASSLTSGGYNEQFF.

The rearrangement uses TRBV11-3 and TRBJ2-1; a possible D gene is TRBD2 (7 bases). Trimming cost V 5 bases and J 9 bases, with 26 bases left between them. CDR1 is SGHNT and CDR2 is YENEEA in the germline V gene. The CDR3 covers 17 residues. The CDR3 region has the DNA TGTGCCAGCAGCCGAACTCAGGAGGGGGGGATACCGATTGAGCAGTTCTTC. This encodes CASSRTQEGGIPIEQFF.

The gene calls are TRBV30 and TRBJ2-5; possibly TRBD1 for D (5 bases). V dropped 7 bases and J dropped 4 bases, with 10 bases sitting between them. CDR3 length equals 11 residues. Germline CDR1 and CDR2: GTSNPN and SVGIG (reference sequence). The CDR3 region is CAYRQPETQYF. DNA for the CDR3: TGTGCCTATAGACAGCCAGAGACCCAGTACTTC.

Notes on this clone: Other DNA sequences from this sample encode an identical CDR3 as well. The chain links TRBV9 to TRBJ1-1; TRBD1 might be the D (6 bases). Trimming shortened V by 4 bases and J by 0 bases, and 10 bases separated the two germline ends. The germline V gene has CDR1 SGDLS and CDR2 YYNGEE. CDR3 length equals 14 residues. This CDR3 reads CASSPGGLNTEAFF. For the CDR3, the DNA is TGTGCCAGCAGCCCTGGGGGCCTGAACACTGAAGCTTTCTTT.

On this clone itself: Sequence at one end of the junction differs from germline and may be a read error. The V gene is TRBV30, the J gene TRBJ2-7; D is perhaps TRBD1 (6 bases). This CDR3 region has 14 residues. Germline V gives CDR1 GTSNPN, CDR2 SVGIG (reference sequence). CDR3: CAWSVAGVSYEQHF. In DNA form, the CDR3 reads TGTGCCTGGAGTGTGGCAGGGGTATCCTACGAGCAGCACTTC.

The chain couples TRBV4-3 to TRBJ1-1, with D perhaps matching TRBD1 (5 bases). This CDR3 has 17 residues. Germline-derived CDR1 and CDR2 are LGHNA and YSLEER. V was shortened by 0 bases and J by 4 bases, with 18 bases between the two germline ends. CDR3 in DNA: TGCGCCAGCAGCCAAGATTCGGCAGGGCCAGGTGGCACTGAAGCTTTCTTT. Protein: CASSQDSAGPGGTEAFF.

The chain uses TRBV11-2 and TRBJ2-7; a possible D gene is TRBD1 (7 bases). V was trimmed by 0 bases and J by 4 bases, leaving 19 bases between them. The CDR3 length is 17 residues. Germline CDR1 SGHAT, CDR2 FQNNGV. The CDR3 DNA sequence: TGTGCCAGCAGCTTAGATTCGGGGGTGACAGGGAATTACGAGCAGTACTTC. Amino acid sequence: CASSLDSGVTGNYEQYF.

V is TRBV2 and J is TRBJ1-5; 11 bases are shared with TRBD1. This CDR3 spans 15 amino acids. Trimming cost V 6 bases and J 4 bases; bases outside gene matches: 5. CDR1 SNHLY and CDR2 FYNNEI come from the germline V gene. CDR3 bases: TGTGCCAGCAGCAGGGACAGGGGGTCGAATCAGCCCCAGCATTTT. This gives the protein CASSRDRGSNQPQHF.

The V and J genes are TRBV5-6 and TRBJ2-7; a weak D match, TRBD2 (5 bases). The V gene lost 0 bases and the J gene lost 2 bases, with 9 bases spanning the gap. CDR3 length: 14 residues. The V gene's germline CDR1 is SGHDT and CDR2 YYEEEE. The CDR3 loop reads CASSLAGRPYEQYF. CDR3 in DNA: TGTGCCAGCAGCTTGGCGGGGAGACCCTACGAGCAGTACTTC.

The V call is TRBV7-2, the J call TRBJ2-7; D perhaps matches TRBD1 (5 bases). CDR3 length: 13 amino acids. Trimming pared 3 bases from V and 5 bases from J, leaving 11 bases between. CDR1 and CDR2 from the germline V gene are SGHTA and FQGNSA. CDR3 DNA sequence: TGTGCCAGCAGCTTTAAAGGGGCGGACGAGCAGTACTTC. It yields the protein CASSFKGADEQYF.

The J gene is TRBJ2-3, the V gene TRBV6-5; D not certain. CDR1 and CDR2 (germline): MNHEY, SVGAGI. This CDR3 is 13 amino acids long. Trimming cost V 6 bases and J 4 bases, with 11 bases left between them. CDR3 nucleotides: TGTGCCAGCAGGGGCTCTGTCCCAGATACGCAGTATTTT. It translates to CASRGSVPDTQYF.

V usage is TRBV9 and J usage is TRBJ2-1; 9 nucleotides align to TRBD1. The CDR3 contains 16 residues. Germline CDR1 SGDLS, CDR2 YYNGEE. V lost 3 bases to trimming and J lost 8 bases; unmatched junction nucleotides: 12. The CDR3, as DNA: TGTGCCAGCAGCGCCCCCCCGGGACAGGGAGTGGATGAGCAGTTCTTC. It encodes CASSAPPGQGVDEQFF.

The V call is TRBV30, the J call TRBJ1-1, with D uncertain. The CDR3 runs to 11 residues. Germline CDR1 GTSNPN, CDR2 SVGIG (reference sequence). V lost 1 base to trimming and J lost 8 bases, with 8 bases between them. CDR3 amino acids: CAWSGGVEAFF. In DNA, the CDR3 is TGTGCCTGGAGTGGGGGAGTCGAAGCTTTCTTT.

This clone was seen a few times. The chain is built from TRBV7-9 and TRBJ2-3; 8 bases are shared with TRBD2. This CDR3 spans 15 amino acids. The V and J ends lost 5 bases and 0 bases, in that order; junction bases with no gene match: 4. In germline, CDR1 is SEHNR, CDR2 FQNEAQ (reference sequence). Written as DNA, the CDR3 is TGTGCCAGCAGCGTTAGCGGGACTAGCACAGATACGCAGTATTTT. Translating gives CASSVSGTSTDTQYF.

The chain is built from TRBV5-1 and TRBJ2-5; 9 bases are shared with TRBD1. The J call may be faulty, since TRBJ2-7 better matches the DNA end. This CDR3 comprises 15 residues. Germline V CDR1 and CDR2: SGHRS, YFSETQ. The CDR3 bases are TGCGCCAGCAACTCTCCGGGACAGGGCACCTACGAGCAGTACTTC. Its translation: CASNSPGQGTYEQYF.

Written as DNA, the CDR3 is TGTGCCAGCAGGCAAGGGGGCGGACGCGACGAGCAGTACTTC. Its protein is CASRQGGGRDEQYF. This chain links TRBV5-4 with TRBJ2-7; 7 bases agree with TRBD1. V was pared by 5 bases and J by 5 bases, with 10 bases of the junction left unmatched. The CDR3 is made up of 14 amino acids. Germline values: CDR1 SGHNT, CDR2 YYREEE (reference sequence).

The chain recombines TRBV28 with TRBJ1-4; a weak D match, TRBD1 (6 bases). The germline V and J ends were trimmed by 5 bases and 8 bases, with 18 bases remaining between them. This CDR3 spans 15 amino acids. Germline-derived CDR1 and CDR2 are MDHEN and SYDVKM. The CDR3 region is CASSANRVQGEKLFF. The CDR3 DNA reads TGTGCCAGCAGTGCAAACAGGGTCCAAGGGGAAAAACTGTTTTTT.

This chain uses TRBV11-3 with TRBJ2-1, with unresolved D. Germline assignment: CDR1 SGHNT and CDR2 YENEEA. V dropped 5 bases and J dropped 5 bases, with 13 bases sitting between them. The CDR3 covers 14 residues. DNA for the CDR3: TGTGCCAGCAGCCCACAATTGGGCCACAATGAGCAGTTCTTC. Protein: CASSPQLGHNEQFF.

The chain has TRBV6-6 and TRBJ2-5; D is uncertain. The V end was cut by 5 bases, the J end by 7 bases, with 14 bases between. Germline V CDR1 and CDR2: MNHNY, SVGAGI (reference sequence). This CDR3 has 13 residues. As DNA, the CDR3 is TGTGCCAGCAGTCAAGAGGTGGTTGGGACCCAGTACTTC. This codes for CASSQEVVGTQYF.

The chain joins TRBV9 to TRBJ1-1, with 12 bases fitting TRBD1. Looked up from germline, CDR1 is SGDLS and CDR2 is YYNGEE. The CDR3 runs 15 residues. V gave up 4 bases and J gave up 5 bases; unmatched junction bases: 6. The DNA of the CDR3 is TGTGCCAGCAGCCAGGGACAGGGGGCAGGTACTGAAGCTTTCTTT. This codes for CASSQGQGAGTEAFF.